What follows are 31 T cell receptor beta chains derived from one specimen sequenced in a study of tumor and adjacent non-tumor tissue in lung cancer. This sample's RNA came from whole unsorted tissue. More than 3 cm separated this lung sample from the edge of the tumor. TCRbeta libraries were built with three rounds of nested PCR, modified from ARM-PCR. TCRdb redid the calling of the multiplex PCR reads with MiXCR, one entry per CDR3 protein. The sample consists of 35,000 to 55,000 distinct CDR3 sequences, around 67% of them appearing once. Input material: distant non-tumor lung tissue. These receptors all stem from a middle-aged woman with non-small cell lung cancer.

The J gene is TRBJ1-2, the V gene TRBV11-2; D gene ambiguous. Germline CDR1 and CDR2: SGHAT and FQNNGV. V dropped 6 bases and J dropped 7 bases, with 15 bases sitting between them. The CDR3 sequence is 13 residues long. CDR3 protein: CASSSGGGCGYTF. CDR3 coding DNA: TGTGCCAGCAGTTCCGGTGGTGGTTGTGGCTACACCTTC.

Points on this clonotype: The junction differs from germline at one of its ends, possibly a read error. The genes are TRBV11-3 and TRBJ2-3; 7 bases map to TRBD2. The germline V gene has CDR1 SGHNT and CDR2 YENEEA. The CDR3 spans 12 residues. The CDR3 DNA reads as TGTGCCAGCAGCCGGGAGGCAGGTACGCAGTGTTTC. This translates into CASSREAGTQCF.

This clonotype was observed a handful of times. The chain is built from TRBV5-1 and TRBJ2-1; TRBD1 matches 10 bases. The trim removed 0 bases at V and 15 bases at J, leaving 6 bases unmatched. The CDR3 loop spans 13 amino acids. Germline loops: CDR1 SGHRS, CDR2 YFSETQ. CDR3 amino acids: CASSLGPGQGLFF. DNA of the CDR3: TGCGCCAGCAGCTTGGGGCCGGGACAGGGGCTGTTCTTC.

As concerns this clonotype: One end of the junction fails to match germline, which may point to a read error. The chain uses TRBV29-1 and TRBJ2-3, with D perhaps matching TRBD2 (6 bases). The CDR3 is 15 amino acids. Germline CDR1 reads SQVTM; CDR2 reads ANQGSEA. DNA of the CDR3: TGCAGCCCACCTCTCCGGGAGAGGGGCGCAGATGCGCAGTATTTT. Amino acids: CSPPLRERGADAQYF.

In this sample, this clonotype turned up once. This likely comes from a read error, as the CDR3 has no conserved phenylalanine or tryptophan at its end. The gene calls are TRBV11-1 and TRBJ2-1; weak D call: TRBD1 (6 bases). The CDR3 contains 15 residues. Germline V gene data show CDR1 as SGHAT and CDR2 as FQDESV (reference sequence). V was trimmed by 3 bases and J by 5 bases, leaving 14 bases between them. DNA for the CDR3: TGTGCCAGCAGCTTTAGAGGGGGACCTAACAATGAGCAGTTCTCC. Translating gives CASSFRGGPNNEQFS.

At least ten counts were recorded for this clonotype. The DNA for the CDR3 is TGTGCCTGGAGTGAGGGCAGCCACACTGAAGCTTTCTTT. It specifies CAWSEGSHTEAFF. This chain connects TRBV30 to TRBJ1-1, with D uncertain. Trimming took off 1 base at V and 3 bases at J, with 9 bases between the two ends. This CDR3 is 13 amino acids long. The germline V gene encodes CDR1 GTSNPN and CDR2 SVGIG (reference sequence).

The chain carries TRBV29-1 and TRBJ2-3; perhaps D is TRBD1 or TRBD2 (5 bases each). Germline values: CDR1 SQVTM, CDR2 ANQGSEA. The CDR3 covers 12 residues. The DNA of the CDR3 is TGCAGTCCAAGCTTCGGGGCAGGTACGCAGTATTTT. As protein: CSPSFGAGTQYF.

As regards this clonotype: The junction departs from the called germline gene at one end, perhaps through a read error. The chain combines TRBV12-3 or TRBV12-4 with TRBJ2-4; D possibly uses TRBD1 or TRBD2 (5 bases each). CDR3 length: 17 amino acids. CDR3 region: CASSFKSEVGAKNVQYF. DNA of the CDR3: TGTGCTAGCAGTTTTAAGTCGGAGGTCGGGGCCAAAAACGTTCAGTACTTC.

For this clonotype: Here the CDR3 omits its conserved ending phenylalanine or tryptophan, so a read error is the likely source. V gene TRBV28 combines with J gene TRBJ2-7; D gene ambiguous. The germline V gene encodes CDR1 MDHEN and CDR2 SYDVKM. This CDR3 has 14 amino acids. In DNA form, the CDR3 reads TGTGCCGGCAGTTTACTGGCAGGCCGGGTCGAGCAGTACTTA. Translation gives CAGSLLAGRVEQYL.

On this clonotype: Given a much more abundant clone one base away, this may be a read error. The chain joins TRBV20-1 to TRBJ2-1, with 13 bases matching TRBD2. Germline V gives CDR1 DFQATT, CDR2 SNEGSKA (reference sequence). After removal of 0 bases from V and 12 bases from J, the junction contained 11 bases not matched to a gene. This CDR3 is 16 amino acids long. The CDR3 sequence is CSARELGLAGKGVQFF. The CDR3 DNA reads TGCAGTGCTAGAGAGTTGGGACTAGCGGGAAAGGGAGTGCAGTTCTTC.

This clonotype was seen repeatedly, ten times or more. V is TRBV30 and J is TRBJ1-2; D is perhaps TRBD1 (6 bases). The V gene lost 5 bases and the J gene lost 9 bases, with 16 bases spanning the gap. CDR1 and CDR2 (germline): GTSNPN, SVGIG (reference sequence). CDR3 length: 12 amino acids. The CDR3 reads CAWGVGGRSYTF. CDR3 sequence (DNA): TGTGCCTGGGGGGTAGGGGGGAGGAGCTACACCTTC.

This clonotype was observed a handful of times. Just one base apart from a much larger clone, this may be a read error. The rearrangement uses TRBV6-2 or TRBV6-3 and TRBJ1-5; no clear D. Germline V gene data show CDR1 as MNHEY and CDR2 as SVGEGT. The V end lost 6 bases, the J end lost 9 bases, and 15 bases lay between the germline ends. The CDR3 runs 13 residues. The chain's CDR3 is CASRSDGQRPQHF. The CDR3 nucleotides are TGTGCCAGCAGATCAGATGGGCAGAGGCCCCAGCATTTT.

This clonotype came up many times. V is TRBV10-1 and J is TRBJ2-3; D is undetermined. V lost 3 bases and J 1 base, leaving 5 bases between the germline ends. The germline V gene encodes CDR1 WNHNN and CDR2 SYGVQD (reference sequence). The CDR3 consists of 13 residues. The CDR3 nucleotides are TGCGCCAGCAGTGACGGAGGCACAGATACGCAGTATTTT. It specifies CASSDGGTDTQYF.

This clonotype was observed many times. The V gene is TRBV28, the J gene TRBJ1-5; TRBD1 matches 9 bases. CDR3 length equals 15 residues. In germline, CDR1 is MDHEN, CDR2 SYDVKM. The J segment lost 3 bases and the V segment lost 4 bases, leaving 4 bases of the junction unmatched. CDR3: CASSYRDRANQPQHF. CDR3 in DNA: TGTGCCAGCAGTTACCGGGACAGGGCCAATCAGCCCCAGCATTTT.

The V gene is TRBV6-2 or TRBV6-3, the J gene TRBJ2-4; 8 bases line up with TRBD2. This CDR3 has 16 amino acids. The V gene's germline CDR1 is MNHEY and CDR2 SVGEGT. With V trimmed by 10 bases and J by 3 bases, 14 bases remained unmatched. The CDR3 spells CATHLSLAGNKNIQYF. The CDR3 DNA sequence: TGTGCCACCCACCTAAGCCTAGCGGGCAACAAAAACATTCAGTACTTC.

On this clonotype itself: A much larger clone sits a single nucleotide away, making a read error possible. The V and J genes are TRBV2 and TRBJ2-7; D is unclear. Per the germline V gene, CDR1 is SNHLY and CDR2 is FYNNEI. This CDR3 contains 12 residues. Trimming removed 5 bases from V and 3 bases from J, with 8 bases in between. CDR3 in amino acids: CASSQDGYEQYF. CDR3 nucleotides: TGTGCCAGCAGTCAGGACGGCTACGAGCAGTACTTC.

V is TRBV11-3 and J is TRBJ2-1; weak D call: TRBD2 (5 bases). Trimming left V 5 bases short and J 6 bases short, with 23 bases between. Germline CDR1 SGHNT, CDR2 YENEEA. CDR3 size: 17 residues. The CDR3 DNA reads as TGTGCCAGCAGCCACGGGCGGTTGGTAGCGAGTAGCAATGAGCAGTTCTTC. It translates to CASSHGRLVASSNEQFF. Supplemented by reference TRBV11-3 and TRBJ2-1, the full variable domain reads EAGVVQSPRYKIIEKKQPVAFWCNPISGHNTLYWYLQNLGQGPELLIRYENEEAVDDSQLPKDRFSAERLKGVDSTLKIQPAELGDSAVYLCASSHGRLVASSNEQFFGPGTRLTVL.

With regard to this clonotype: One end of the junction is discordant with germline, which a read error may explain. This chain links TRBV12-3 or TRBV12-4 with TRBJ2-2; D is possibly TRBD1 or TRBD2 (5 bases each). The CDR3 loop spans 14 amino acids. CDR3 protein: CASSLGQGAGDLSF. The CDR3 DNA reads TGTGCCAGCAGTTTAGGGCAGGGCGCCGGGGATCTGTCTTTT.

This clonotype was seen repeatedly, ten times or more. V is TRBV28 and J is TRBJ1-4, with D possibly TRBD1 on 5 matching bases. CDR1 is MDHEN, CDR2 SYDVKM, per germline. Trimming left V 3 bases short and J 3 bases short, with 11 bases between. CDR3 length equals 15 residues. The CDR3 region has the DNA TGTGCCAGCAGTTTGGGGCAGAGCCCTAATGAAAAACTGTTTTTT. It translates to CASSLGQSPNEKLFF.

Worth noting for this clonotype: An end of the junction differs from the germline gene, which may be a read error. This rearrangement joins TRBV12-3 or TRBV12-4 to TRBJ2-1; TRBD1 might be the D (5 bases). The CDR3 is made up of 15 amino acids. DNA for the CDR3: TGTGCCAGCAGTTCCAGTGGGGCCTCCTATAATGAGCTGTTCTTC. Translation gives CASSSSGASYNELFF.

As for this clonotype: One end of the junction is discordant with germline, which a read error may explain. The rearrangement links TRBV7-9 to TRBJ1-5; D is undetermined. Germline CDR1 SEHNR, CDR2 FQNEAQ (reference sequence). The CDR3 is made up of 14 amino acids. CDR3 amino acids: CASSFTDSNQPRHF. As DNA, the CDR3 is TGTGCCAGCAGCTTTACAGATAGCAATCAGCCCCGGCATTTT.

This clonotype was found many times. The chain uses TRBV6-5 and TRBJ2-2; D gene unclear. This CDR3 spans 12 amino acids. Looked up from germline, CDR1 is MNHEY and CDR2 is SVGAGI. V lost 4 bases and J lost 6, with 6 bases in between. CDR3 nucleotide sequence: TGTGCCAGCAGTTTCGGTTCCGGGGAGCTGTTTTTT. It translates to CASSFGSGELFF.

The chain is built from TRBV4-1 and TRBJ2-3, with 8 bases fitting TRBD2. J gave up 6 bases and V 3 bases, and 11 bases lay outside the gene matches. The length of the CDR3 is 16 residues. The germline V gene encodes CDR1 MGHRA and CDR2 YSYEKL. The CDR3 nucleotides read TGCGCCAGCAGCCATGCCGCGGGAGGTGTACTTGATACGCAGTATTTT. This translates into CASSHAAGGVLDTQYF.

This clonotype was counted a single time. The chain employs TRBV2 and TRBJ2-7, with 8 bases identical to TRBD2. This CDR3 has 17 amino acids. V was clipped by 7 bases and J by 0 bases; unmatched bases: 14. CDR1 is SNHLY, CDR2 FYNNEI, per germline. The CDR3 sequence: CASKQLAGGVGSYEQYF. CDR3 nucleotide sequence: TGTGCCAGCAAGCAGTTGGCGGGGGGCGTGGGCTCCTACGAGCAGTACTTC.

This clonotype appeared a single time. The CDR3 DNA reads as TGTGCCAGCAGTGGGCTTAGCGGGGGGAGAGGCTACACCTTC. This sequence encodes CASSGLSGGRGYTF. The chain combines TRBV12-3 or TRBV12-4 with TRBJ1-2, with D tentatively TRBD1 (5 bases). The CDR3 is made up of 14 amino acids. Trimming left V 5 bases short and J 8 bases short, with 18 bases between.

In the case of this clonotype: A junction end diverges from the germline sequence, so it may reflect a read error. The CDR3 coding sequence is TGCGCCAGCAGCTTACAGGGGAACTCCTACGAGCAGTACTTC. Residues: CASSLQGNSYEQYF. The chain combines TRBV5-6 with TRBJ2-7, with 7 nucleotides matching TRBD1. Germline lookup yields CDR1 SGHDT and CDR2 YYEEEE. The CDR3 is made up of 14 amino acids.

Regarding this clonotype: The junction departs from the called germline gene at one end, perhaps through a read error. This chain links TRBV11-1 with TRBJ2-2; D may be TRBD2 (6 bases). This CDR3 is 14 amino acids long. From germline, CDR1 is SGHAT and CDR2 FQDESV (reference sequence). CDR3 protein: CTSSWDWYTGELFF. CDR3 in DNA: TGTACCAGCAGCTGGGACTGGTACACCGGGGAGCTGTTTTTT. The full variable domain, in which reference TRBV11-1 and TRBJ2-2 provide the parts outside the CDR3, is EAEVAQSPRYKITEKSQAVAFWCDPISGHATLYWYRQILGQGPELLVQFQDESVVDDSQLPKDRFSAERLKGVDSTLKIQPAELGDSAMYLCTSSWDWYTGELFFGEGSRLTVL.

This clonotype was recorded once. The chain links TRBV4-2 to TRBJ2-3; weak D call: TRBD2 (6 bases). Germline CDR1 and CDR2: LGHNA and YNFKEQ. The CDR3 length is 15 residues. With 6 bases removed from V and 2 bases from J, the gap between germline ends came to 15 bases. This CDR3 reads CASSLTSNHTDTQYF. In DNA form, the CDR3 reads TGTGCCAGCAGTCTAACTAGCAATCACACAGATACGCAGTATTTT.

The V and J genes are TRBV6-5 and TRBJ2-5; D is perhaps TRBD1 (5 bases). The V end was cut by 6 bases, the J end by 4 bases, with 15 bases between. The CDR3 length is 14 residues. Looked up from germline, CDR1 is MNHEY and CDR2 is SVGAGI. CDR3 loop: CASRELTETETQYF. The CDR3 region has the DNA TGTGCCAGCAGGGAGTTGACAGAGACAGAGACCCAGTACTTC.

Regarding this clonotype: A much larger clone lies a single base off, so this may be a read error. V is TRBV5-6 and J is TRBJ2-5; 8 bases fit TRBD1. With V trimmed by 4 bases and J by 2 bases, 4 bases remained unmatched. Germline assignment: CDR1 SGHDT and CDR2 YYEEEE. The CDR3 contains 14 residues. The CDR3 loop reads CASSLGQGQETQYF. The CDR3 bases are TGTGCCAGCAGCCTCGGACAGGGTCAAGAGACCCAGTACTTC.

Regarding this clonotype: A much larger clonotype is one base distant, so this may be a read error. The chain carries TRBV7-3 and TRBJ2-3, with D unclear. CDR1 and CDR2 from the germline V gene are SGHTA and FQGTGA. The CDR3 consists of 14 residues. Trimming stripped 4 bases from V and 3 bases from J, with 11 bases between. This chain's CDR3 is CASSSIIGTDTQYF. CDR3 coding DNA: TGTGCCAGCAGCTCGATTATCGGGACAGATACGCAGTATTTT.